This T cell receptor (beta chain) was found in a study of T cell responses to AZD1222 COVID-19 vaccine. The study, taken as a whole, reports: Nearly half of the spike-specific TCRs reportedly recognize variant regions that carry no mutations. At baseline, just 5 or 6 AZD1222 recipients tested seropositive. Spike-specific TCR depth and breadth grew after two AZD1222 doses.

The germline V and J ends were trimmed by 4 bases and 6 bases, with 8 bases remaining between them. Germline lookup yields CDR1 GTSNPN and CDR2 SVGIG (reference sequence). This CDR3 is 11 amino acids long. About this clone itself: What it binds is not known.

Method: immunoSEQ multiplex PCR; TCRdb's copy keeps in-frame clones and lacks some. The table records 130,000 to 150,000 clones, approximately 89% of them present only once. The receptor was isolated from an adult who received the AZD1222 COVID-19 vaccine. The sample was peripheral blood, taken 28 days after the second AZD1222 dose. This sequence joins TRBV30 and TRBJ2-3; no clear D. As DNA, the CDR3 is TGTGCCTGGATGCTGGGGGATACGCAGTATTTT. It is translated as CAWMLGDTQYF.